This T cell receptor beta chain comes out of a study of monozygotic twins with inflammatory bowel disease. The CDR3 length is 14 residues. CDR1 is SGHRS and CDR2 is YFSETQ in the germline V gene. TCRdb reprocessed the 5' RACE reads and stores each CDR3 protein as one record, lacking DNA. Its table records roughly 120,000 distinct CDR3 sequences. The template was total RNA from whole blood, with no T cell sorting. Sequenced input: blood. The TCR comes from a human donor with ulcerative colitis or Crohn's disease, or a healthy co-twin of an affected twin (not recorded which). The chain has TRBV5-1 and TRBJ2-6. Here the CDR3 reads CASSLTAGANVLTF.